This is a list of T cell receptor beta chains from one sample in a study of T cells in localized non-small cell lung cancer. Sequencing was performed with immunoSEQ multiplex PCR; in TCRdb, only in-frame clones are kept and a portion is missing. The sample includes over 35,000 clones, 81% seen only once; the top ten take 7.3%. The input for sequencing was peripheral blood mononuclear cells, taken before any cancer treatment. These receptors all come from a male donor at least 60 years old with stage II lung adenocarcinoma. CDR3s include the opening cysteine and the closing phenylalanine or tryptophan. A D gene is named only where the DNA matches it firmly. Clone size is not always given. Where it is, it says once, few, many or a class for expanded clones.

clone_size d_call j_call v_call cdr3_aa cdr3_nt
- - TRBJ2-1 TRBV11-1 CASSFASNEQFF TGTGCCAGCAGCTTCGCGAGCAATGAGCAGTTCTTC
- - TRBJ1-1 TRBV20-1 CSAWKNTEAFF TGCAGTGCTTGGAAGAACACTGAAGCTTTCTTT
few TRBD2 TRBJ2-7 TRBV15 CATRVAGGGFYEQYF TGTGCCACCAGGGTAGCGGGAGGAGGTTTCTACGAGCAGTACTTC
- - TRBJ2-3 TRBV4-2 CASSPYTAGTNTQYF TGTGCCAGCAGCCCCTATACAGCGGGGACAAATACGCAGTATTTT
- - TRBJ1-1 TRBV7-2 CASRLSKAENTEAFF TGTGCCAGCAGACTTAGTAAGGCGGAGAACACTGAAGCTTTCTTT
- - TRBJ2-7 TRBV12-5 CASGFVVDGQSYEQYF TGTGCTAGTGGTTTCGTAGTAGACGGTCAGTCCTACGAGCAGTACTTC
once TRBD1 TRBJ2-7 TRBV5-1 CASSLGASDRGLTYEQYF TGCGCCAGCAGCTTGGGGGCCTCGGACAGGGGTCTAACCTACGAGCAGTACTTC
- TRBD2 TRBJ2-7 TRBV7-9 CASSSTSGSYEQYF TGTGCCAGCAGCTCCACTAGCGGTTCCTACGAGCAGTACTTC
once - TRBJ1-2 TRBV7-9 CASSSHGVVGMPF TGTGCCAGCAGCTCACACGGGGTAGTAGGGATGCCCTTC
- - TRBJ2-3 TRBV13 CASSSRLVFSGLDTQYF TGTGCCAGCAGCTCCAGACTAGTTTTCAGCGGGCTTGATACGCAGTATTTT
- - TRBJ1-2 TRBV30 CAWSPKGARGYTF TGTGCCTGGAGTCCAAAAGGGGCTCGGGGCTACACCTTC